The subject of this entry is one TCR beta chain. What it recognizes is unknown. The sample comes from a study of regulatory T cells in long-lasting Graves disease. Study-level points and caveats: Those with persistent Graves' had less TCR diversity than newly diagnosed patients.

This sample's time point: newly diagnosed GD, antithyroid drugs for less than 3 months. Extracted RNA from PBMCs served as the source of the TCR library. The patients were drawn from one endocrinology department in Xi'an, China. Combining iRepertoire HTBI primers with Arm-PCR of CDR3 regions, the authors built TCR beta libraries. Using its own MiXCR run on the multiplex PCR reads, TCRdb lists one record per CDR3 protein. The repertoire holds fewer than 350,000 distinct CDR3 sequences, with 15% to 20% as singletons. CDR1 is MNHEY, CDR2 SVGEGT, per germline. This CDR3 is 14 amino acids long. Germline trimming cut 7 bases from V and 3 bases from J; bases unmatched to any gene: 6.

The source of this sequence is a female donor with Graves disease. The material sequenced was peripheral blood mononuclear cells (PBMCs), taken at new diagnosis, from a patient treated with antithyroid drugs. V is TRBV6-2 or TRBV6-3 and J is TRBJ2-7; 10 bases fit TRBD1. CDR3 DNA sequence: TGTGCCAGCACCCCGGGACAGGGGAGCTACGAGCAGTACTTC. It is translated as CASTPGQGSYEQYF.